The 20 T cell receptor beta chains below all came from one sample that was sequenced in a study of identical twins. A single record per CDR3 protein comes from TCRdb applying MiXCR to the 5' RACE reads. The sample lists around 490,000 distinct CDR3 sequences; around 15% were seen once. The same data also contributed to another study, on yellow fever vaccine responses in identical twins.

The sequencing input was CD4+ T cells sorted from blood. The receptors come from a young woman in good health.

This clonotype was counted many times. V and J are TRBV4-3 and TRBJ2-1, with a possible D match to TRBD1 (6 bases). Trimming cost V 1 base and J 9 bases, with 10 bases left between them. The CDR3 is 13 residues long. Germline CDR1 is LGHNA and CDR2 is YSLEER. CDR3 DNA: TGCGCCAGCAGCCAAGCACTCAGGGGTGAGCAGTTCTTC. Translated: CASSQALRGEQFF.

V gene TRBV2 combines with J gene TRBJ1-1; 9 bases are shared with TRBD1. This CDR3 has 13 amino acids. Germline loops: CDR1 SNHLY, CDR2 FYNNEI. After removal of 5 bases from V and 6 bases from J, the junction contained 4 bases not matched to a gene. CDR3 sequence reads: CASSSDRGAEAFF. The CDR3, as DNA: TGTGCCAGCAGTTCAGACAGGGGGGCTGAAGCTTTCTTT.

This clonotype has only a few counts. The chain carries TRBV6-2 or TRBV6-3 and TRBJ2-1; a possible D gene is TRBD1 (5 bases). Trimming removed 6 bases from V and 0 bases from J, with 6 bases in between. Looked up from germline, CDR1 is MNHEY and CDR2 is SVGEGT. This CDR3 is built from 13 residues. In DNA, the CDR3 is TGTGCCAGCAGGGACAACTCCTACAATGAGCAGTTCTTC. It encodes CASRDNSYNEQFF.

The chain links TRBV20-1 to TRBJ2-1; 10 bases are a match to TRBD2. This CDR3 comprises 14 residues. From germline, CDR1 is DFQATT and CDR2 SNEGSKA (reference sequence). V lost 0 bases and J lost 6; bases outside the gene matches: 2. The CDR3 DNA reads TGCAGTGCTAGAGATGCTAGCGGGAGCAATGAGCAGTTCTTC. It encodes CSARDASGSNEQFF.

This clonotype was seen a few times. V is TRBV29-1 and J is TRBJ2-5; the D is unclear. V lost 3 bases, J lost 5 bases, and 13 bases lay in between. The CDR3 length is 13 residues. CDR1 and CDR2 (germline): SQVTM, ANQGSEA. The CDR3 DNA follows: TGCAGCGTTGATCGCTTAGTGATGGAGACCCAGTACTTC. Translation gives CSVDRLVMETQYF.

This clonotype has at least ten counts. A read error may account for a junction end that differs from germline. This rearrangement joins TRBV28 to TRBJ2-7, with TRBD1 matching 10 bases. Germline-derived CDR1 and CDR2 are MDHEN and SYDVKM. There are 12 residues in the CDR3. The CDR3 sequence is CASTDRQGALIF. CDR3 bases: TGTGCCAGCACCGATAGACAGGGGGCGCTTATCTTC. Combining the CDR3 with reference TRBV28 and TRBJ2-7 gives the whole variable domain DVKVTQSSRYLVKRTGEKVFLECVQDMDHENMFWYRQDPGLGLRLIYFSYDVKMKEKGDIPEGYSVSREKKERFSLILESASTNQTSMYLCASTDRQGALIFGPGTRLTVT.

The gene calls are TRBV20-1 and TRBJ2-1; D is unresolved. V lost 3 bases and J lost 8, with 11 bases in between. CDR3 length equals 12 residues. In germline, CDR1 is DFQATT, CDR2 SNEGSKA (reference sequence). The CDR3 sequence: CSASRAGHEQFF. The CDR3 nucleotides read TGCAGTGCTAGCCGGGCTGGACATGAGCAGTTCTTC.

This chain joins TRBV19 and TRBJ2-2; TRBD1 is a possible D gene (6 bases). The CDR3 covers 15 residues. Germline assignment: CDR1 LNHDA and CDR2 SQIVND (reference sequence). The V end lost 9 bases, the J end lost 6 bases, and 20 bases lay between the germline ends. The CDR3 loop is CASSKTGSIPGELFF. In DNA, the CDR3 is TGTGCCAGCAGCAAGACAGGCTCGATTCCCGGGGAGCTGTTTTTT.

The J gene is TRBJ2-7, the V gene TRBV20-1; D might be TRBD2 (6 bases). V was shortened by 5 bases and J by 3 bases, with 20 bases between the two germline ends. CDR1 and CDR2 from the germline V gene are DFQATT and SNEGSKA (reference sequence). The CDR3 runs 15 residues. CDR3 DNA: TGCAGTGCTGGGACTTCTAACTTTCCCAGCTACGAGCAGTACTTC. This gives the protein CSAGTSNFPSYEQYF.

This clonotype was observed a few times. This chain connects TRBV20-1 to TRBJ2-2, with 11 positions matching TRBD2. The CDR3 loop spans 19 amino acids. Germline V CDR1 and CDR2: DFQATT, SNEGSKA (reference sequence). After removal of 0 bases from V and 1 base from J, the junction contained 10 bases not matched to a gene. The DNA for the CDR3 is TGCAGTGCTAGAGACGACTTAGCGGGAGGGAGAGGGAACACCGGGGAGCTGTTTTTT. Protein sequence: CSARDDLAGGRGNTGELFF.

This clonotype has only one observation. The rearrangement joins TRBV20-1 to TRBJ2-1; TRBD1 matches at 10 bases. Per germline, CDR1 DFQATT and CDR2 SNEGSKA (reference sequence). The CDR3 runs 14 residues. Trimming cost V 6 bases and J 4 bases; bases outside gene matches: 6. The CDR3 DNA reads TGCAGTGCCAAACGACAGGGGGCTTACAATGAGCAGTTCTTC. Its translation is CSAKRQGAYNEQFF.

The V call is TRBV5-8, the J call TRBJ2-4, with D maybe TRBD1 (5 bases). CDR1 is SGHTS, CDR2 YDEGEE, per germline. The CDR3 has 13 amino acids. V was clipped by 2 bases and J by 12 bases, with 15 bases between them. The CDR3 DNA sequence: TGTGCCAGCAGCTTAATAGGGGTTTACTCTCAGTACTTC. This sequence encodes CASSLIGVYSQYF.

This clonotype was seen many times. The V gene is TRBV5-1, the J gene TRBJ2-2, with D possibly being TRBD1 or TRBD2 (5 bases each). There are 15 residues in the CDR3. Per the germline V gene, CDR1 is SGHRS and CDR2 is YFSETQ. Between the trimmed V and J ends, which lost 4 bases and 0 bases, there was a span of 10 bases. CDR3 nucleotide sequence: TGCGCCAGCAGCCGGGGACCTTCGAACACCGGGGAGCTGTTTTTT. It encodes CASSRGPSNTGELFF.

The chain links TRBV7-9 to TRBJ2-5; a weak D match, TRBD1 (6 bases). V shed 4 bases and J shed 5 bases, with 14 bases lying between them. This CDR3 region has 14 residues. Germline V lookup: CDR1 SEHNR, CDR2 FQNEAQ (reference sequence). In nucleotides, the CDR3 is TGTGCCAGCAGCTCATTTACAGGGTCTGAGACCCAGTACTTC. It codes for CASSSFTGSETQYF.

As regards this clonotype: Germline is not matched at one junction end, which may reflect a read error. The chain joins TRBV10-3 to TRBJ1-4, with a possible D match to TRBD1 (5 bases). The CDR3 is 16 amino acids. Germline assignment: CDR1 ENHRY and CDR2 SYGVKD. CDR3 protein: CATSESGQGRNEKLFF. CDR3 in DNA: TGTGCCACCAGTGAGTCGGGGCAGGGAAGAAATGAAAAACTGTTTTTT.

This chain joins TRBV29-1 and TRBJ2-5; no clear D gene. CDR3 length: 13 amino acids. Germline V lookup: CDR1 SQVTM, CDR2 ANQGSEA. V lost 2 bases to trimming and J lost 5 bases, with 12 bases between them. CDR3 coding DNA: TGCAGCGTTGAACGGAGTGGCCCTGAGACCCAGTACTTC. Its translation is CSVERSGPETQYF. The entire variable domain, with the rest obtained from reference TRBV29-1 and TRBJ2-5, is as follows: SAVISQKPSRDICQRGTSLTIQCQVDSQVTMMFWYRQQPGQSLTLIATANQGSEATYESGFVIDKFPISRPNLTFSTLTVSNMSPEDSSIYLCSVERSGPETQYFGPGTRLLVL.

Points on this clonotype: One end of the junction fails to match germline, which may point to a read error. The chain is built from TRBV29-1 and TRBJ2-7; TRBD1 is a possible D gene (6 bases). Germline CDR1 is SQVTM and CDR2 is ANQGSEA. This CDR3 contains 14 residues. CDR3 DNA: TGCAGCTTCTTGGGAATGGGGGCCCCCTACGAGCTGTACTTC. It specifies CSFLGMGAPYELYF.

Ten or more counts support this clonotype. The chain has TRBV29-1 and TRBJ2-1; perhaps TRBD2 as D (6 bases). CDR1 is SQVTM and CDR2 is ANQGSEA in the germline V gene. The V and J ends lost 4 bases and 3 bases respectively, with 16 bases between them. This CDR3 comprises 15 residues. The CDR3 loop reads CSVVDGGENYNEQFF. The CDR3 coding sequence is TGCAGCGTTGTTGATGGCGGGGAGAACTACAATGAGCAGTTCTTC.

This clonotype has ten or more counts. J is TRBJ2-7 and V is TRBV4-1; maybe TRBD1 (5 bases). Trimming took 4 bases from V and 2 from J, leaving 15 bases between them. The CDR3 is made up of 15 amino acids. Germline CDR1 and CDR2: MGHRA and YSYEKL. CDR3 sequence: CASSLQGFPTYEQYF. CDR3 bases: TGCGCCAGCAGCCTCCAGGGCTTTCCCACCTACGAGCAGTACTTC.

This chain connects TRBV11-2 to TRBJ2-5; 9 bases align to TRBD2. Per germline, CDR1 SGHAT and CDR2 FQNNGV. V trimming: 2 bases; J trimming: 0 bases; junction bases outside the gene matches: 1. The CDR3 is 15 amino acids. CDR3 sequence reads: CASSLPSGNQETQYF. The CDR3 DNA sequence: TGTGCCAGCAGCTTACCTAGCGGGAACCAAGAGACCCAGTACTTC. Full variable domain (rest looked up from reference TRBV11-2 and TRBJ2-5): EAGVAQSPRYKIIEKRQSVAFWCNPISGHATLYWYQQILGQGPKLLIQFQNNGVVDDSQLPKDRFSAERLKGVDSTLKIQPAKLEDSAVYLCASSLPSGNQETQYFGPGTRLLVL.